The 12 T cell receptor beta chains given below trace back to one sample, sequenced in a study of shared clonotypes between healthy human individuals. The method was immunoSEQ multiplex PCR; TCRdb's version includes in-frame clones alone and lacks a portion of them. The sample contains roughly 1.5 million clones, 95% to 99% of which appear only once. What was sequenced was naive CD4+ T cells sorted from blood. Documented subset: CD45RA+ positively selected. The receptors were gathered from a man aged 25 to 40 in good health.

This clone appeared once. In DNA, the CDR3 is TGTGCCAGCAGTTACGGGCAGGGAAGGGGATCCTACGAGCAGTACTTC. This encodes CASSYGQGRGSYEQYF. The V gene is TRBV6-5, the J gene TRBJ2-7, with D maybe TRBD1 (5 bases). CDR1 and CDR2 from the germline V gene are MNHEY and SVGAGI. The V gene lost 2 bases and the J gene lost 1 base, with 15 bases spanning the gap. This CDR3 is 16 amino acids long.

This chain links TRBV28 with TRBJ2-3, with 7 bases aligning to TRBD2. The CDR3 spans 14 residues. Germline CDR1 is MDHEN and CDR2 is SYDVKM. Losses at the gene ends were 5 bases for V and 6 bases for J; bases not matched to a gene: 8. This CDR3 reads CASSPSGREDTQYF. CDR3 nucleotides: TGTGCCAGCAGTCCGTCGGGGAGGGAGGATACGCAGTATTTT.

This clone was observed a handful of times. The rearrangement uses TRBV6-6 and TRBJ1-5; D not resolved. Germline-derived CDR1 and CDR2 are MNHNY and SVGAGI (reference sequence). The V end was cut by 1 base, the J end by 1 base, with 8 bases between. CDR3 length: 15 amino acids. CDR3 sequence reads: CASSYLPSSNQPQHF. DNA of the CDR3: TGTGCCAGCAGTTACTTGCCATCGAGCAATCAGCCCCAGCATTTT.

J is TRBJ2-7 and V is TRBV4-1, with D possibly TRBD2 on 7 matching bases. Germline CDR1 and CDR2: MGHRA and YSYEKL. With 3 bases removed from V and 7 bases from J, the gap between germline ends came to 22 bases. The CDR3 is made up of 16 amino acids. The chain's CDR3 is CASSQTPGGPFGEQYF. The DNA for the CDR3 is TGCGCCAGCAGCCAGACTCCGGGGGGCCCTTTCGGGGAGCAGTACTTC.

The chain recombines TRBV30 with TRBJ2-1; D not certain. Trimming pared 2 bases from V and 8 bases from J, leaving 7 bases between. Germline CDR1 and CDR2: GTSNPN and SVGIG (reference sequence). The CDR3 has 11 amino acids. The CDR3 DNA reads TGTGCCTGGAGTTTGGGGTATGAGCAGTTCTTC. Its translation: CAWSLGYEQFF. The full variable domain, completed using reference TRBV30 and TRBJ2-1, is SQTIHQWPATLVQPVGSPLSLECTVEGTSNPNLYWYRQAAGRGLQLLFYSVGIGQISSEVPQNLSASRPQDRQFILSSKKLLLSDSGFYLCAWSLGYEQFFGPGTRLTVL.

CDR3 DNA sequence: TGTGCCAGCAGCTTGAGGACAGGGGCGAACTACAATGAGCAGTTCTTC. As protein: CASSLRTGANYNEQFF. The chain joins TRBV5-4 to TRBJ2-1; TRBD1 matches 9 bases. The length of the CDR3 is 16 residues. Looked up from germline, CDR1 is SGHNT and CDR2 is YYREEE (reference sequence). With 1 base clipped from V and 3 bases from J, the junction kept 5 bases outside the gene matches.

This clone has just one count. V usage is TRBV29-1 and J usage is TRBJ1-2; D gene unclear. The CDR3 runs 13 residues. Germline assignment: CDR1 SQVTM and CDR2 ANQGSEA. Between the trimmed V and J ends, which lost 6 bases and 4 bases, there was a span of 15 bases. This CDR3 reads CSVTRTTIYGYTF. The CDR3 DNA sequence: TGCAGCGTCACCCGCACGACAATCTATGGCTACACCTTC. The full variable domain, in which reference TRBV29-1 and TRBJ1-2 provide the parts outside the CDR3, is SAVISQKPSRDICQRGTSLTIQCQVDSQVTMMFWYRQQPGQSLTLIATANQGSEATYESGFVIDKFPISRPNLTFSTLTVSNMSPEDSSIYLCSVTRTTIYGYTFGSGTRLTVV.

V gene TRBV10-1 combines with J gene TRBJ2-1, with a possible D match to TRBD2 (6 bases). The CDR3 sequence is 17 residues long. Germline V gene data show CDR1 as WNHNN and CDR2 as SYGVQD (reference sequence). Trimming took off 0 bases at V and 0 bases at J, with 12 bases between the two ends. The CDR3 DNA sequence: TGCGCCAGCAGTGAGTCGAAAGGGACTCACTCCTACAATGAGCAGTTCTTC. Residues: CASSESKGTHSYNEQFF.

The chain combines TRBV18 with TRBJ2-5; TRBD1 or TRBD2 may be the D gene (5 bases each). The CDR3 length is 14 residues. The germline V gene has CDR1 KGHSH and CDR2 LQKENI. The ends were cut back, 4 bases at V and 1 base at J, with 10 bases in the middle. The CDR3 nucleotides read TGTGCCAGCTCACGAAACGGGGCCCAAGAGACCCAGTACTTC. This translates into CASSRNGAQETQYF.

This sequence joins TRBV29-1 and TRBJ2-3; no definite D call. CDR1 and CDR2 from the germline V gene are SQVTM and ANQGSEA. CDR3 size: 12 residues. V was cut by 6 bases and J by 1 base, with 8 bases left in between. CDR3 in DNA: TGCAGCGTAATGAGAGGCACAGATACGCAGTATTTT. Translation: CSVMRGTDTQYF.

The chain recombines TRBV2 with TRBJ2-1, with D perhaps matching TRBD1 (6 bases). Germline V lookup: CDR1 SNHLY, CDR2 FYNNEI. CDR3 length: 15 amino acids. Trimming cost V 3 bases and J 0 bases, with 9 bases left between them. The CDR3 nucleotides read TGTGCCAGCAGTGATCAGGGGAGCTCCTACAATGAGCAGTTCTTC. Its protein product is CASSDQGSSYNEQFF.

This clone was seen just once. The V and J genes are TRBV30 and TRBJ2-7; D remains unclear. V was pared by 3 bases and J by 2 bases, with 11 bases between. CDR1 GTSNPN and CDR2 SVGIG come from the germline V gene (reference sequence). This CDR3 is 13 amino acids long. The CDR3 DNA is TGTGCCTGGAGAACAGCACCAACCTACGAGCAGTACTTC. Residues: CAWRTAPTYEQYF.